The clone carrying this T cell receptor beta chain was counted many times. Its antigen is as yet unknown. Germline V lookup: CDR1 SGHDN, CDR2 FVKESK. This CDR3 contains 13 residues. Trimming left V 3 bases short and J 5 bases short, with 10 bases between. The iRepertoire nested amplicon-rescue multiplex PCR amplified TCR alpha and beta CDR3s from RNA. Input was about 85-400 ng of tissue mRNA or PBMC total RNA. Via MiXCR, TCRdb re-called the multiplex PCR reads, giving one row per CDR3 protein. The sample includes tens of thousands of distinct CDR3 sequences, about a quarter of them seen just once. These data are taken from a study of glioma-infiltrating T cells. Whole-study results and caveats: CDR3 overlap between tissue and blood was very small. Non-neoplastic patients had below-expected tissue-blood divergence, while all gliomas exceeded expectation.

The V call is TRBV14, the J call TRBJ1-1; TRBD1 might be the D (5 bases). The receptor's source is a human donor with low-grade glioma or glioblastoma, undergoing nonglioma brain surgery, or in good health (not recorded which). Sequenced material: glioma tissue, nonneoplastic brain tissue, or PBMCs (not recorded which). The CDR3: CASSQHGTTEAFF. The CDR3 DNA reads TGTGCCAGCAGCCAGCATGGGACTACTGAAGCTTTCTTT.